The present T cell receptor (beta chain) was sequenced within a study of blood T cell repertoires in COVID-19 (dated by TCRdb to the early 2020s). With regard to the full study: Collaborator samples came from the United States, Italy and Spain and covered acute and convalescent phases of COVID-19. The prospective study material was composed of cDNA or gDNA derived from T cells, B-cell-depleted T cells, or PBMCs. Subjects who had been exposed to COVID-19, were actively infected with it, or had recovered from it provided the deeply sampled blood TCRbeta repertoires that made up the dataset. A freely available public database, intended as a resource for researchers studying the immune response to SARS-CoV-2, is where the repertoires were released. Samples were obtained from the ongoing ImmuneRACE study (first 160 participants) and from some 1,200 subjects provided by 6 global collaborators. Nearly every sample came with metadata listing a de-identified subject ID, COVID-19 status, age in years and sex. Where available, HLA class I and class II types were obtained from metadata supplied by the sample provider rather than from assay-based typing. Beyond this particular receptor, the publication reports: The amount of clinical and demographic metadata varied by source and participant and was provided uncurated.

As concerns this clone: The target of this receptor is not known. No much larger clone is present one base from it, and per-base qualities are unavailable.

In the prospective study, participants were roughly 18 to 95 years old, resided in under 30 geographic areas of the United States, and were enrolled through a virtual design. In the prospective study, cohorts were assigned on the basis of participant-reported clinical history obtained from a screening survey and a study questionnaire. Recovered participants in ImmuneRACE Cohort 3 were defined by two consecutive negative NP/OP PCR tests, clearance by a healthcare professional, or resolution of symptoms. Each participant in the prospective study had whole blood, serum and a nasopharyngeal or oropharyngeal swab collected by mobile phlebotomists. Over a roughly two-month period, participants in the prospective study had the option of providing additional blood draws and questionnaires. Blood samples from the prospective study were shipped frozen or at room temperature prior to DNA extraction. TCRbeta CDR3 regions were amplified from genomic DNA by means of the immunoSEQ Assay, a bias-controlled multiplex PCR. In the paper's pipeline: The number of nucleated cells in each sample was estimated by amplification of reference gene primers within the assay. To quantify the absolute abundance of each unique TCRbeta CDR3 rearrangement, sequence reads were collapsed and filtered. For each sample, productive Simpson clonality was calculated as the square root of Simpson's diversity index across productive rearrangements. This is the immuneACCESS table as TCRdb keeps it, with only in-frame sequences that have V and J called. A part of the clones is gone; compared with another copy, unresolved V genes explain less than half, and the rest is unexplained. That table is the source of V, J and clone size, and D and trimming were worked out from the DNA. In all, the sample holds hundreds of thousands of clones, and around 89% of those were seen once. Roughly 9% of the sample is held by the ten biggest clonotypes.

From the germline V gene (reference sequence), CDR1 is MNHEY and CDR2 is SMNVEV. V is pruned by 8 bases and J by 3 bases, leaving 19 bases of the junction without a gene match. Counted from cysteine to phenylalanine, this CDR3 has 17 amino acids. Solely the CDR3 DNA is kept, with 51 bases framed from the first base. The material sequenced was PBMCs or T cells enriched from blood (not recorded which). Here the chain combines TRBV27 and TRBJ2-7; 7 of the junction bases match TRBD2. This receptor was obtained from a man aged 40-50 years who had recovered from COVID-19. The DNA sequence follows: TGTGCCAGCGCGCGATCTAGCGGCAACGTAGCCGGCTACGAGCAGTACTTC. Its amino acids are CASARSSGNVAGYEQYF.